This T cell receptor (beta chain) was sequenced for a study of T cells in Graves' hyperthyroidism and ophthalmopathy. Thyroid ultrasound and orbital computed tomography, with clinical symptoms and serum thyroxine and TRAb, informed diagnoses. This clonotype was seen repeatedly, ten times or more. Its target is unknown. Germline CDR1 reads LGHDT; CDR2 reads YNNKEL (reference sequence). The V and J ends lost 3 bases and 0 bases respectively, with 9 bases between them. This CDR3 contains 15 residues. TCR beta CDR3 region amplification was performed from RNA transcripts. HTBI primers were the set used in a first-round RT-PCR of the TCR CDR3. TCRdb re-derived calls from the multiplex PCR reads in MiXCR, one entry per CDR3 protein. Here the sample spans around 250,000 distinct CDR3 sequences, around 15% being singletons. General study points: Blood also contained most expanded thyroid clonotypes above 0.001.

The receptor was derived from a woman younger than 35 with Graves' ophthalmopathy. The sample was blood. This sequence joins TRBV3-1 and TRBJ1-3; maybe TRBD1 (5 bases). CDR3 coding DNA: TGTGCCAGCAGCCAGGACACGTCCTCTGGAAACACCATATATTTT. Translating it yields CASSQDTSSGNTIYF.